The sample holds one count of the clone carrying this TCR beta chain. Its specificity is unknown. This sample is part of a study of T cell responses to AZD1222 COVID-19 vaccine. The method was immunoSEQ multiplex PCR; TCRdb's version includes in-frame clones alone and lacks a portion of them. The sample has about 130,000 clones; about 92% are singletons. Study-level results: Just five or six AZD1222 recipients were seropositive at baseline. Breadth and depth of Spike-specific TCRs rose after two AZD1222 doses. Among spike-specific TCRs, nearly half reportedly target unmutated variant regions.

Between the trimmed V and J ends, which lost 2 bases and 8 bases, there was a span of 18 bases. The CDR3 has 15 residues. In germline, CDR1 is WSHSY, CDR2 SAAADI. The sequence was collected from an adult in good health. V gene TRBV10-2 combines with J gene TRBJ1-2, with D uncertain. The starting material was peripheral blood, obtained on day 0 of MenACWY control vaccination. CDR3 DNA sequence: TGCGCCAGCAGTGAGATTTCCCCTCAGTTGGGGGGCTACACCTTC. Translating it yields CASSEISPQLGGYTF.